Sequencing of this TCR beta chain was carried out in a study of blood T cell repertoires in COVID-19. For the study at large: Sites in the United States, Italy and Spain provided acute and convalescent COVID-19 samples. The analysed material was cDNA or gDNA that came from T cells, B-cell-depleted T cells, or PBMCs.

Germline CDR1 and CDR2: LNHDA and SQIVND (reference sequence). The CDR3 totals 15 residues. Germline trimming cut 1 base from V and 3 bases from J; bases unmatched to any gene: 3. This clone was counted a single time. While infection was still active, Seattle patients were enrolled and then followed longitudinally. Produced via immunoSEQ multiplex PCR; TCRdb's table is partial and in-frame only. In the table there are over 70,000 clones, roughly nine tenths of which are singletons. The gene calls are TRBV19 and TRBJ2-1, with TRBD2 matching over 7 bases. Sequenced: peripheral blood. The TCR originated in a man aged 50-59 years with COVID-19, enrolled during active disease. As DNA, the CDR3 is TGTGCCAGTAGTATAGGTAAGCGGGACTACAATGAGCAGTTCTTC. Translation gives CASSIGKRDYNEQFF.